This entry describes one T cell receptor (beta chain). Antigen: not known. The record originates from a study of tumor-infiltrating lymphocytes in localized non-small cell lung cancer. Whole-study findings and limits: Only some patients had TCR sequencing, depending on available tissue.

Clones were sequenced by immunoSEQ multiplex PCR, and TCRdb holds only the in-frame ones, with some missing. The table lists about 12,000 clones, roughly 76% of them singletons. Between the trimmed V and J ends, which lost 4 bases and 4 bases, there was a span of 13 bases. This CDR3 is 14 amino acids long. Germline loops: CDR1 LNHDA, CDR2 SQIVND (reference sequence). The sample consisted of uninvolved lung tissue not adjacent to the tumor. This chain joins TRBV19 and TRBJ1-1, with D perhaps matching TRBD1 (6 bases). This sequence was found in a human donor with non-small cell lung cancer. The CDR3 nucleotides read TGTGCCAGTAGTACAGGGGATCTGATCACTGAAGCTTTCTTT. This sequence encodes CASSTGDLITEAFF.